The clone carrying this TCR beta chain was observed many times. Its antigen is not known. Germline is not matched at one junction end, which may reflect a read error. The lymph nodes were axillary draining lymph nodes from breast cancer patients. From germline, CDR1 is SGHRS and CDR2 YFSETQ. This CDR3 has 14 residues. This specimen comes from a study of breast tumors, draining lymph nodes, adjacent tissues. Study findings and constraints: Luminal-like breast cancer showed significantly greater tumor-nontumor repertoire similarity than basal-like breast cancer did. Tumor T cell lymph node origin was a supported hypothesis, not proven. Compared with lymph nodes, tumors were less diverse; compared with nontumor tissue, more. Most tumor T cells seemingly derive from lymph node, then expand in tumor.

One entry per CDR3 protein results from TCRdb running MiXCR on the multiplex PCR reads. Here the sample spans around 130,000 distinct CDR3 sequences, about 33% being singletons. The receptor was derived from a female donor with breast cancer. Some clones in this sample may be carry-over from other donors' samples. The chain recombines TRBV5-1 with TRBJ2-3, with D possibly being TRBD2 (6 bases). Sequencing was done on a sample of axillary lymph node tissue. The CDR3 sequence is CASSLGGGTDTQYF. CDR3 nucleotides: TGTGCCAGCAGTTTGGGCGGGGGCACAGATACGCAGTATTTT. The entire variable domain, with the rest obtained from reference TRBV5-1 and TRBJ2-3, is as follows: KAGVTQTPRYLIKTRGQQVTLSCSPISGHRSVSWYQQTPGQGLQFLFEYFSETQRNKGNFPGRFSGRQFSNSRSEMNVSTLELGDSALYLCASSLGGGTDTQYFGPGTRLTVL.